Described below is a single T cell receptor (beta chain) sequence and its context. This sample is part of a study of blood T cell repertoires in COVID-19. For the study at large: The origin of the acute and convalescent COVID-19 samples was the United States, Italy and Spain. T cells, B-cell-depleted T cells, or PBMCs supplied cDNA or gDNA.

Authors' analysis steps: The assay estimated nucleated cells by amplifying reference gene primers. Method: immunoSEQ multiplex PCR; TCRdb's copy keeps in-frame clones and lacks some. That table furnishes V, J and clone size, whereas the DNA furnished D and trimming. The sample shows more than 200,000 clones, 70% to 85% of them seen only once. The CDR3 is made up of 13 amino acids. Germline CDR1 SGHTA, CDR2 FQGNSA. V lost 2 bases and J lost 5, with 6 bases in between. The receptor was isolated from a man of 80 years or more with acute or convalescent COVID-19. This chain links TRBV7-2 with TRBJ2-2, with unresolved D. The sequencing input was peripheral blood. The CDR3 sequence: CASSLFGTGELFF. DNA for the CDR3: TGTGCCAGCAGCTTATTCGGGACCGGGGAGCTGTTTTTT.